This T cell receptor beta chain was observed in a study of blood T cell repertoires in COVID-19. Across the whole study: The United States, Italy and Spain provided the acute and convalescent COVID-19 samples. T cells, B-cell-depleted T cells, or PBMCs supplied cDNA or gDNA.

There are a few counts of this clone. Profiled with immunoSEQ multiplex PCR; TCRdb holds only in-frame clones, not every one. The data show 250,000 to 350,000 clones, with 90% seen just once and roughly 1.1% held by the top ten. Researchers sorted participants into cohorts using their self-reported clinical history. The CDR3 loop spans 15 amino acids. CDR1 and CDR2 from the germline V gene are SNHLY and FYNNEI. Unmatched junction bases numbered 8, after V lost 8 bases and J lost 4 bases. Source material: PBMCs or T cells enriched from blood (not recorded which). V usage is TRBV2 and J usage is TRBJ2-3; 11 bases are shared with TRBD1. This clonotype originated in a woman in her twenties or thirties who had recovered from COVID-19. The CDR3 is CASVGQGGWSDTQYF. The CDR3 DNA reads TGTGCCAGCGTGGGACAGGGGGGGTGGTCAGATACGCAGTATTTT.